These 31 T cell receptor beta chains were sequenced from one sample in a study of beta chain features in type 1 diabetes. All of the isolated RNA was reverse transcribed, so expressed TCRB transcripts were sequenced. Generated by immunoSEQ multiplex PCR, the TCRdb table keeps only in-frame clones and is missing some. The repertoire consists of about 360,000 clones, with 10% to 15% occurring once and the leading ten covering 0.017%. Sequenced sample: naive CD4+ T cells from blood. These receptors were collected from a man younger than 35 in good health.

Written as DNA, the CDR3 is TGTGCCAGCAGTTTCCCTGACAGGGACGGTCAGCCCCAGCATTTT. Protein product: CASSFPDRDGQPQHF. The chain couples TRBV28 to TRBJ1-5; TRBD1 matches 7 bases. CDR1 and CDR2 (germline): MDHEN, SYDVKM. Germline trimming cut 3 bases from V and 6 bases from J; bases unmatched to any gene: 8. The CDR3 has 15 amino acids.

V gene TRBV7-9 combines with J gene TRBJ2-5, with TRBD2 identical over 9 bases. This CDR3 is 15 amino acids long. The ends lost 5 bases at V and 5 bases at J; junction bases unmatched: 9. In germline, CDR1 is SEHNR, CDR2 FQNEAQ (reference sequence). CDR3: CASSRQAGGGETQYF. The DNA for the CDR3 is TGTGCCAGCAGCCGTCAAGCGGGGGGCGGTGAGACCCAGTACTTC.

The CDR3 bases are TGTGCCAGCAGCTTAGTAATTAGTGAGCAGTTCTTC. It is translated as CASSLVISEQFF. The chain recombines TRBV7-2 with TRBJ2-1; D gene ambiguous. The CDR3 consists of 12 residues. The germline gives CDR1 SGHTA, CDR2 FQGNSA. The germline V and J ends were trimmed by 1 base and 9 bases, with 7 bases remaining between them. Full variable domain (missing parts from reference TRBV7-2 and TRBJ2-1): GAGVSQSPSNKVTEKGKDVELRCDPISGHTALYWYRQSLGQGLEFLIYFQGNSAPDKSGLPSDRFSAERTGGSVSTLTIQRTQQEDSAVYLCASSLVISEQFFGPGTRLTVL.

The chain combines TRBV28 with TRBJ2-5; tentatively, D is TRBD1 (7 bases). CDR1 is MDHEN and CDR2 is SYDVKM in the germline V gene. Trimming shortened V by 6 bases and J by 5 bases, and 22 bases separated the two germline ends. This CDR3 has 16 residues. For the CDR3, the DNA is TGTGCCAGCAGCCCGGCGGGCAGGGGGGCGGCTGAGACCCAGTACTTC. It translates to CASSPAGRGAAETQYF.

This rearrangement joins TRBV29-1 to TRBJ1-2; D gene uncertain. V was clipped by 7 bases and J by 4 bases, with 16 bases between them. CDR3 size: 13 residues. The germline gives CDR1 SQVTM, CDR2 ANQGSEA. The CDR3 region has the DNA TGCAGCGGCGGCGACCACTTTGGCTATGGCTACACCTTC. Its protein is CSGGDHFGYGYTF.

The V gene is TRBV29-1, the J gene TRBJ1-2, with TRBD1 identical over 10 bases. The J segment lost 7 bases and the V segment lost 4 bases, leaving 3 bases of the junction unmatched. This CDR3 spans 12 amino acids. From germline, CDR1 is SQVTM and CDR2 ANQGSEA. The CDR3 region is CSVGGTGVGYTF. CDR3 sequence (DNA): TGCAGCGTTGGTGGGACAGGGGTTGGCTACACCTTC.

This clone was recorded a few times. The genes are TRBV19 and TRBJ2-3; D not resolved. Germline V CDR1 and CDR2: LNHDA, SQIVND (reference sequence). This CDR3 comprises 15 residues. V lost 3 bases, J lost 1 base, and 11 bases lay in between. CDR3 region: CASSIPAAGTDTQYF. In DNA form, the CDR3 reads TGTGCCAGTAGTATCCCCGCGGCCGGCACAGATACGCAGTATTTT.

This clone has just a few counts. The rearrangement joins TRBV18 to TRBJ2-7; 7 nucleotides agree with TRBD1. This CDR3 is 13 amino acids long. V gave up 0 bases and J gave up 5 bases; unmatched junction bases: 1. The germline gives CDR1 KGHSH, CDR2 LQKENI. Here the CDR3 DNA reads TGTGCCAGCTCACCACCGGGACAGAACGAGCAGTACTTC. Protein product: CASSPPGQNEQYF.

This rearrangement joins TRBV15 to TRBJ1-1, with D perhaps matching TRBD1 (5 bases). Germline lookup yields CDR1 LNHNV and CDR2 YYDKDF (reference sequence). The V end lost 3 bases, the J end lost 5 bases, and 16 bases lay between the germline ends. The CDR3 sequence is 15 residues long. The CDR3 region has the DNA TGTGCCACCAGCAGCAGACAGCTGCCCGGAACTGAAGCTTTCTTT. This encodes CATSSRQLPGTEAFF.

This chain connects TRBV28 to TRBJ2-7, with a possible D match to TRBD1 (6 bases). Per germline, CDR1 MDHEN and CDR2 SYDVKM. V was shortened by 5 bases and J by 3 bases, with 17 bases between the two germline ends. This CDR3 has 15 residues. CDR3 nucleotides: TGTGCCAGCAGTCCACCTGGAGCAGGGGACTACGAGCAGTACTTC. Translated, it gives CASSPPGAGDYEQYF.

This clone was detected only a few times. V gene TRBV5-4 combines with J gene TRBJ1-1; D unresolved. Per the germline V gene, CDR1 is SGHNT and CDR2 is YYREEE (reference sequence). CDR3 length: 12 amino acids. Trimming shortened V by 5 bases and J by 6 bases, and 11 bases separated the two germline ends. In nucleotides, the CDR3 is TGTGCCAGCAGTCGAGTGGGAGCTGAAGCTTTCTTT. It yields the protein CASSRVGAEAFF.

This clone has just a few counts. The chain has TRBV6-1 and TRBJ2-1, with 10 bases lining up with TRBD2. The V gene's germline CDR1 is MNHNS and CDR2 SASEGT. J gave up 9 bases and V 5 bases, and 10 bases lay outside the gene matches. The CDR3 extends over 15 amino acids. The CDR3: CASSPSGGAFSEQFF. The DNA of the CDR3 is TGTGCCAGCAGTCCGAGCGGGGGGGCTTTTAGTGAGCAGTTCTTC.

The chain couples TRBV6-6 to TRBJ2-2, with a tentative D call TRBD2 (6 bases). CDR1 and CDR2 from the germline V gene are MNHNY and SVGAGI (reference sequence). This CDR3 comprises 13 residues. V lost 7 bases to trimming and J lost 0 bases, with 6 bases between them. CDR3 coding DNA: TGTGCCAGCACGGGAGCGAACACCGGGGAGCTGTTTTTT. Its protein product is CASTGANTGELFF.

This clone was counted only a few times. V usage is TRBV5-6 and J usage is TRBJ1-2, with TRBD1 matching 9 bases. The V segment lost 2 bases and the J segment 10 bases; nucleotides outside the gene matches: 6. CDR3 size: 13 residues. Germline values: CDR1 SGHDT, CDR2 YYEEEE. The CDR3: CASSFQDRGHYTF. DNA for the CDR3: TGTGCCAGCAGCTTTCAGGACAGGGGCCACTACACCTTC.

The chain combines TRBV18 with TRBJ1-1; D might be TRBD1 (5 bases). V gave up 4 bases and J gave up 1 base, with 10 bases separating them. Germline V lookup: CDR1 KGHSH, CDR2 LQKENI. The CDR3 loop spans 14 amino acids. The CDR3 nucleotides are TGTGCCAGCTCACTGACGACAGAGAACACTGAAGCTTTCTTT. Translated: CASSLTTENTEAFF.

The chain couples TRBV10-3 to TRBJ2-5; TRBD2 matches at 10 bases. The CDR3 consists of 13 residues. Germline CDR1 and CDR2: ENHRY and SYGVKD. V trimming: 8 bases; J trimming: 5 bases; junction bases outside the gene matches: 5. The CDR3 loop is CAIRTSGSETQYF. The CDR3 DNA sequence: TGTGCCATCCGGACTAGCGGATCTGAGACCCAGTACTTC.

V usage is TRBV6-4 and J usage is TRBJ2-1; 7 positions match TRBD1. After removal of 4 bases from V and 4 bases from J, the junction contained 1 base not matched to a gene. The CDR3 totals 13 residues. Germline values: CDR1 MRHNA, CDR2 SNTAGT. CDR3: CASSVQGYNEQFF. DNA of the CDR3: TGTGCCAGCAGTGTACAGGGGTACAATGAGCAGTTCTTC.

This clone was detected a few times. The chain couples TRBV28 to TRBJ2-7; 7 nucleotides align to TRBD2. J lost 2 bases, V lost 3 bases, and 4 bases had no gene match. CDR3 length equals 14 residues. Germline V lookup: CDR1 MDHEN, CDR2 SYDVKM. This chain's CDR3 is CASSLGRETYEQYF. CDR3 nucleotide sequence: TGTGCCAGCAGTTTGGGGCGGGAGACCTACGAGCAGTACTTC.

This clone was recorded a few times. The V gene is TRBV29-1, the J gene TRBJ1-1; perhaps TRBD1 as D (6 bases). The germline V gene has CDR1 SQVTM and CDR2 ANQGSEA. Trimming took off 6 bases at V and 4 bases at J, with 15 bases between the two ends. The CDR3 consists of 13 residues. The CDR3, as DNA: TGCAGCGTGTCCGGACAGTATACCACTGAAGCTTTCTTT. Translation: CSVSGQYTTEAFF.

The V gene is TRBV5-5, the J gene TRBJ2-1, with D possibly being TRBD2 (6 bases). Germline V gene data show CDR1 as SGHKS and CDR2 as YYEKEE (reference sequence). Trimming cost V 0 bases and J 10 bases, with 11 bases left between them. This CDR3 spans 13 amino acids. This chain's CDR3 is CASSLGLVEEQFF. Written as DNA, the CDR3 is TGTGCCAGCAGCTTGGGACTAGTAGAAGAGCAGTTCTTC.

This clone has a handful of counts. The chain uses TRBV4-2 and TRBJ2-2; the match to TRBD2 covers 9 bases. This CDR3 has 16 residues. The germline V gene has CDR1 LGHNA and CDR2 YNFKEQ. After removal of 6 bases from V and 0 bases from J, the junction contained 5 bases not matched to a gene. The CDR3 coding sequence is TGTGCCAGCAGAGACGCGGGGGGGCCGAACACCGGGGAGCTGTTTTTT. Protein product: CASRDAGGPNTGELFF.

This clone showed up just a few times. The genes are TRBV28 and TRBJ1-5, with D tentatively TRBD1 (5 bases). Germline V lookup: CDR1 MDHEN, CDR2 SYDVKM. This CDR3 has 15 residues. Trimming left V 6 bases short and J 0 bases short, with 12 bases between. CDR3 region: CASSQGGNSNQPQHF. The DNA for the CDR3 is TGTGCCAGCAGCCAGGGTGGGAATAGCAATCAGCCCCAGCATTTT.

This chain links TRBV28 with TRBJ1-3, with D maybe TRBD1 (6 bases). This CDR3 spans 16 amino acids. CDR1 and CDR2 (germline): MDHEN, SYDVKM. Trimming removed 5 bases from V and 8 bases from J, with 22 bases in between. The chain's CDR3 is CASSPSPTGLGYTIYF. CDR3 bases: TGTGCCAGCAGTCCATCTCCGACAGGTTTAGGATACACCATATATTTT.

The chain is built from TRBV10-3 and TRBJ1-6; perhaps TRBD1 as D (5 bases). Germline V gives CDR1 ENHRY, CDR2 SYGVKD. The CDR3 is 12 residues long. The V gene lost 10 bases and the J gene lost 5 bases, with 9 bases spanning the gap. The CDR3 protein is CATTENNSPLHF. DNA for the CDR3: TGTGCCACGACAGAGAATAATTCACCCCTCCACTTT.

The sample holds a few counts of this clone. The chain employs TRBV19 and TRBJ1-4; weak D call: TRBD1 (5 bases). Between the trimmed V and J ends, which lost 3 bases and 3 bases, there was a span of 11 bases. This CDR3 contains 15 residues. CDR1 is LNHDA, CDR2 SQIVND, per germline (reference sequence). CDR3 in DNA: TGTGCCAGTAGTATTCGACAGATCGCTAATGAAAAACTGTTTTTT. It yields the protein CASSIRQIANEKLFF.

The chain combines TRBV7-3 with TRBJ2-5, with D possibly matching TRBD2 (6 bases). CDR1 is SGHTA, CDR2 FQGTGA, per germline. The CDR3 is 13 amino acids. Deletions cut 5 bases from V and 1 base from J, with 8 bases between. The CDR3: CASSGGLQETQYF. The CDR3 DNA sequence: TGTGCCAGCAGCGGGGGACTCCAAGAGACCCAGTACTTC.

The chain employs TRBV28 and TRBJ1-1; D gene unclear. Germline CDR1 reads MDHEN; CDR2 reads SYDVKM. The germline V and J ends were trimmed by 2 bases and 4 bases, with 11 bases remaining between them. The CDR3 spans 14 residues. The CDR3 loop reads CASSLGGLATEAFF. DNA of the CDR3: TGTGCCAGCAGTTTAGGCGGTTTAGCCACTGAAGCTTTCTTT.

V usage is TRBV7-9 and J usage is TRBJ2-7, with TRBD1 identical over 9 bases. Germline assignment: CDR1 SEHNR and CDR2 FQNEAQ (reference sequence). The ends lost 6 bases at V and 4 bases at J; junction bases unmatched: 7. The CDR3 runs to 14 residues. The CDR3 DNA reads TGTGCCAGCAGTAGGACAGGGGACTCGTACGAGCAGTACTTC. Encoded protein: CASSRTGDSYEQYF. Complete variable domain (other parts from reference TRBV7-9 and TRBJ2-7): DTGVSQNPRHKITKRGQNVTFRCDPISEHNRLYWYRQTLGQGPEFLTYFQNEAQLEKSRLLSDRFSAERPKGSFSTLEIQRTEQGDSAMYLCASSRTGDSYEQYFGPGTRLTVT.

This clone was counted once. This chain links TRBV5-6 with TRBJ1-3, with D possibly being TRBD1 (5 bases). The germline V gene encodes CDR1 SGHDT and CDR2 YYEEEE. V was pared by 1 base and J by 4 bases, with 18 bases between. The CDR3 has 17 amino acids. CDR3 DNA sequence: TGTGCCAGCAGCTTGATCGTTGGGGGGTTGTACGGAAACACCATATATTTT. It encodes CASSLIVGGLYGNTIYF. Full variable domain (remainder filled in from reference TRBV5-6 and TRBJ1-3): DAGVTQSPTHLIKTRGQQVTLRCSPKSGHDTVSWYQQALGQGPQFIFQYYEEEERQRGNFPDRFSGHQFPNYSSELNVNALLLGDSALYLCASSLIVGGLYGNTIYFGEGSWLTVV.

The chain employs TRBV6-6 and TRBJ2-2; D is unclear. The CDR3 totals 15 residues. Trimming took off 2 bases at V and 6 bases at J, with 13 bases between the two ends. Looked up from germline, CDR1 is MNHNY and CDR2 is SVGAGI (reference sequence). The CDR3 nucleotides are TGTGCCAGCAGTTACGCGGCTGTTAGGTCCGGGGAGCTGTTTTTT. The encoded protein is CASSYAAVRSGELFF.

This clone was picked up a small number of times. The V call is TRBV27, the J call TRBJ2-7; the D gene is possibly TRBD1 (5 bases). The V end lost 9 bases, the J end lost 1 base, and 10 bases lay between the germline ends. This CDR3 contains 12 residues. Germline lookup yields CDR1 MNHEY and CDR2 SMNVEV (reference sequence). CDR3 sequence reads: CASTDSSYEQYF. As DNA, the CDR3 is TGTGCCAGTACCGACAGTTCCTACGAGCAGTACTTC.